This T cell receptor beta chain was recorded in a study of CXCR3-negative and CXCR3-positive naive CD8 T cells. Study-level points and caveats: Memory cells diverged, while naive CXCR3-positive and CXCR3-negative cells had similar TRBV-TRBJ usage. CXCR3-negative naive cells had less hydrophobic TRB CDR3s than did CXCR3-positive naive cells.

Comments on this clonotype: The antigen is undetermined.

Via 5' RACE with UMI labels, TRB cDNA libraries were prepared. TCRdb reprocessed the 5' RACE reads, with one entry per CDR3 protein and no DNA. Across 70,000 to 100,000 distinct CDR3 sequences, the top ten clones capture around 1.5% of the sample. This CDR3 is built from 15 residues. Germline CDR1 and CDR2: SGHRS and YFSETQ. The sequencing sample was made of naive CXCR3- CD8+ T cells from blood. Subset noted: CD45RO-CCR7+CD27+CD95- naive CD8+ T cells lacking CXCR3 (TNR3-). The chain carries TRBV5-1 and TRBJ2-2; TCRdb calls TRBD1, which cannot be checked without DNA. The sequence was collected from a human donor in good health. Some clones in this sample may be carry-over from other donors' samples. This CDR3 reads CASSSLDRGPGELFF.